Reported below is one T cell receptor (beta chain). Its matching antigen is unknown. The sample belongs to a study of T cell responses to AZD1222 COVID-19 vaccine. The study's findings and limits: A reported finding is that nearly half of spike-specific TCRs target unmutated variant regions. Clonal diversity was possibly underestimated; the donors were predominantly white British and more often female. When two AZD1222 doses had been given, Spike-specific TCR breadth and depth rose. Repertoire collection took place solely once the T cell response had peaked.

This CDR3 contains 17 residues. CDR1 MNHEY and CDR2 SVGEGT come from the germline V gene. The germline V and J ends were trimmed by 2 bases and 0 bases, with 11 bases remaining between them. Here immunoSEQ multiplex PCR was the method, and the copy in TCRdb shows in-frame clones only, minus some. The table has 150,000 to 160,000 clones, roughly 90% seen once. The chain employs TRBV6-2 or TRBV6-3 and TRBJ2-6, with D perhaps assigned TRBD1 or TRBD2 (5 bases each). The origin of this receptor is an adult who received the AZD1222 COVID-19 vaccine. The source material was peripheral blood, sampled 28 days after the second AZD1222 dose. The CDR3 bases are TGTGCCAGCAGTTACCTCTCGGGACGCTCTGGGGCCAACGTCCTGACTTTC. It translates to CASSYLSGRSGANVLTF.